This TCR beta chain derives from a study of graft-versus-host responses after intestinal transplantation. Study information: Anti-thymocyte globulin induction preceded about 3 years of tacrolimus and steroid maintenance in all recipients.

Study-level points and caveats: The marrow of recipients harbored GvH clones, and ileum or blood showed some of them first.

The repertoire was sequenced with immunoSEQ multiplex PCR; TCRdb's copy has only in-frame clones and lacks some. This sample has roughly 20,000 clones, with approximately 46% found just once. Germline CDR1 and CDR2: SGHRS and YFSETQ. Between the trimmed V and J ends, which lost 1 base and 5 bases, there was a span of 10 bases. The CDR3 length is 14 residues. Each mixed lymphocyte reaction held 200,000 CFSE-labeled responders and 200,000 irradiated violet-dye-labeled stimulators. Proliferating responders of the CD3+CD4+ and CD3+CD8+ phenotypes with low CFSE were sorted after the reaction. The receptor was isolated from a human patient who received an intestinal transplant. The chain employs TRBV5-1 and TRBJ1-3, with a weak D call TRBD1 (6 bases). Sequenced here: alloreactive CD4+ T cells from a mixed lymphocyte reaction culture, sampled before intestinal transplant. The subset here: CFSE-low proliferating T cells sorted from roughly 6-day pre-transplant mixed lymphocyte reaction (GvH or HvG direction). CDR3 region: CASSLPDSRNTIYF. The CDR3 DNA reads as TGCGCCAGCAGCTTGCCGGACAGCAGAAACACCATATATTTT.